This TCR beta chain came from a study of T cells in Graves' hyperthyroidism and ophthalmopathy. The study's findings and limits: Among clonotypes expanded in thyroid above 0.001, most were also found in blood.

Using RNA transcripts as the source, TCR beta CDR3 regions were amplified. A set of HTBI primers served as the primers for a first-round RT-PCR of the TCR CDR3. TCRdb passed the multiplex PCR reads through MiXCR, listing each CDR3 protein once. The sample lists about 500,000 distinct CDR3 sequences, over 15% seen once, with about 17% in the top ten. For the diagnoses, clinical symptoms, serum thyroxine and TRAb, thyroid ultrasound and orbital computed tomography were used. The length of the CDR3 is 12 residues. CDR1 is SGHKS and CDR2 is YYEKEE in the germline V gene (reference sequence). Trimming shortened V by 0 bases and J by 9 bases, and 7 bases separated the two germline ends. This clonotype was picked up many times. Its target is unknown.

The clonotype comes from a young woman with Graves' hyperthyroidism. The V and J genes are TRBV5-5 and TRBJ2-1; D tentatively fits TRBD1 or TRBD2 (6 bases each). The sample taken for sequencing was blood. The CDR3 sequence is CASSLEGGEQFF. CDR3 sequence (DNA): TGTGCCAGCAGCTTGGAGGGGGGTGAGCAGTTCTTC.